This paragraph reports one T cell receptor beta chain. This sample is drawn from a study of tumor and adjacent non-tumor tissue in lung cancer. Looking at the study overall: Patients comprised some eleven adenocarcinoma, 2 squamous cell carcinoma and 1 small cell lung cancer.

A modified ARM-PCR protocol with three rounds of nested PCR amplified TCRbeta. TCRdb reanalysed the multiplex PCR reads using MiXCR and keeps one entry per CDR3 protein. The table includes fewer than 120,000 distinct CDR3 sequences, over 70% detected once. Trimming took 5 bases from V and 5 from J; bases not matched to a gene: 1. The CDR3 runs to 12 residues. Germline V gives CDR1 SQVTM, CDR2 ANQGSEA. The template was RNA from unsorted bulk tissue. Newly diagnosed lung cancer patients had thoracic surgery in China, August–late 2014, without prior chemotherapy. The chain carries TRBV29-1 and TRBJ2-3, with 10 bases aligning to TRBD2. Sequencing was performed on lung tumor tissue. The receptor's source is a man between 65 and 85 years old with non-small cell lung cancer. The CDR3 protein is CSVRTSGDTQYF. Written as DNA, the CDR3 is TGCAGCGTTAGGACTAGCGGAGATACGCAGTATTTT.